This T cell receptor (beta chain) was profiled in a study of cytomegalovirus exposure and HLA in healthy donors. CDR3 length: 15 residues. Germline CDR1 is MNHEY and CDR2 is SMNVEV (reference sequence). With 5 bases clipped from V and 0 bases from J, the junction kept 5 bases outside the gene matches. As for this clone: Antigen unknown.

The table came from immunoSEQ multiplex PCR; TCRdb's copy has only in-frame clones and leaves some out. The repertoire has approximately 270,000 clones, 80% to 90% of them found once; the top ten carry more than 0.8%. Study-wide results and limits: Among the CMV-associated chains, three were confirmed in vitro as specific for CMV antigens. Whilst most TCR sequences proved rare, a subset of public TCRs occurred across many donors. Later, an analysis found that TCR clusters from the first cohort tended to co-occur in the roughly 110 validation repertoires.

The TCR was taken from a woman between 18 and 30 years old in good health and CMV-seronegative. Sequencing input: PBMCs. The genes are TRBV27 and TRBJ1-2, with 8 positions matching TRBD1. The CDR3 sequence: CASSLRTGPNYGYTF. The DNA for the CDR3 is TGTGCCAGCAGTCTAAGGACAGGGCCTAACTATGGCTACACCTTC.